Below, one T cell receptor beta chain is given with its context. This entry belongs to a study of blood T cell repertoires in COVID-19. About the study: Sites in the United States, Italy and Spain provided acute and convalescent COVID-19 samples.

Data came from immunoSEQ multiplex PCR; TCRdb stores just in-frame clones and leaves some out. The data hold some 76,000 clones, with around 87% observed a single time. The CDR3 is 15 amino acids. V was pared by 3 bases and J by 2 bases, with 14 bases between. The germline gives CDR1 SGHTA, CDR2 FQGNSA. V usage is TRBV7-2 and J usage is TRBJ2-7; weak D call: TRBD2 (5 bases). The sample consisted of peripheral blood. The receptor was isolated from a woman in her late teens or twenties with acute or convalescent COVID-19. The CDR3 region is CASSLTSDGAYEQYF. As DNA, the CDR3 is TGTGCCAGCAGCTTGACTTCGGACGGGGCCTACGAGCAGTACTTC.